The present T cell receptor beta chain was sequenced within a study of blood T cell repertoires in COVID-19. Overall study context: Acute and convalescent COVID-19 specimens originated in the United States, Italy and Spain.

The data were produced by immunoSEQ multiplex PCR, yet TCRdb's version contains in-frame clones alone and is incomplete. The sample consists of 80,000 to 100,000 clones, around 80% of them appearing once. This clone appeared a single time. The CDR3 contains 13 residues. Germline CDR1 reads SGHDT; CDR2 reads YYEEEE. The V gene lost 1 base and the J gene lost 4 bases, with 6 bases spanning the gap. The chain couples TRBV5-6 to TRBJ1-5; D may be TRBD1 (5 bases). Sequenced: peripheral blood. The sequence came from a woman of 80 years or more with active or convalescent COVID-19. This CDR3 is CASSLQGNQPQHF. In DNA form, the CDR3 reads TGTGCCAGCAGCTTGCAGGGTAATCAGCCCCAGCATTTT. The whole variable domain, remainder taken from reference TRBV5-6 and TRBJ1-5, is DAGVTQSPTHLIKTRGQQVTLRCSPKSGHDTVSWYQQALGQGPQFIFQYYEEEERQRGNFPDRFSGHQFPNYSSELNVNALLLGDSALYLCASSLQGNQPQHFGDGTRLSIL.